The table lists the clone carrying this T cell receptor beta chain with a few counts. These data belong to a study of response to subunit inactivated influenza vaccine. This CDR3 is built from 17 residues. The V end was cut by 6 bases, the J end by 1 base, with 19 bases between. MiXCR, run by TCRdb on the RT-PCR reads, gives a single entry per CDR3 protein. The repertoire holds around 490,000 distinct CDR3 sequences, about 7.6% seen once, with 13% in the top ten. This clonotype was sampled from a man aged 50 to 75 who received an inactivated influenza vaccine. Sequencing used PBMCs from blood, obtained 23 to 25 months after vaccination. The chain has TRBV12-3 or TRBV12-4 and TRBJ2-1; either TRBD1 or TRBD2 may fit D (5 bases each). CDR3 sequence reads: CASSPPPGTRSYNEQFF. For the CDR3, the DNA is TGTGCCAGCAGCCCGCCCCCCGGGACCCGGTCCTACAATGAGCAGTTCTTC.